These T cell receptor beta chains were read from a single sample in a study of Tregs in tolerant kidney transplant recipients. Data came from immunoSEQ multiplex PCR; TCRdb stores just in-frame clones and leaves some out. The data contain around 230,000 clones, 80% to 85% of them singletons. Input material: CD4+ T cells from blood. These TCRs come from a human donor in good health. CDR3s include the opening cysteine and the closing phenylalanine or tryptophan. A D gene is named only where the DNA matches it firmly. Not every row has a clone size; where given, it reads once, few, many or a size class.

d_call,clone_size,j_call,v_call,cdr3_aa,cdr3_nt
TRBD2,once,TRBJ2-5,TRBV18,CASSPGTSGRETQYF,TGTGCCAGCTCACCCGGGACTAGTGGAAGAGAGACCCAGTACTTC
NA,NA,TRBJ1-5,TRBV30,CAWSVMGNQPQHF,TGTGCCTGGAGTGTAATGGGTAACCAGCCCCAGCATTTT
NA,once,TRBJ1-5,TRBV5-1,CASSELGRGDQPQHF,TGCGCCAGCAGCGAATTGGGGCGCGGAGATCAGCCCCAGCATTTT
NA,NA,TRBJ2-5,TRBV19,CASSGLGQETQYF,TGTGCCAGTAGTGGGCTAGGTCAAGAGACCCAGTACTTC
NA,NA,TRBJ2-3,TRBV11-2,CASSLDPQGSSTDTQYF,TGTGCCAGCAGCTTAGATCCCCAGGGGAGCAGCACAGATACGCAGTATTTT
TRBD1,NA,TRBJ1-5,TRBV30,CAWSRQGSQPQHF,TGTGCCTGGAGTCGACAGGGGAGTCAGCCCCAGCATTTT
TRBD2,NA,TRBJ2-5,TRBV5-1,CASSLLAGDETQYF,TGCGCCAGCAGCTTGCTAGCGGGAGACGAGACCCAGTACTTC
TRBD1,NA,TRBJ1-1,TRBV7-9,CASSLGQGIPEAFF,TGTGCCAGCAGCTTGGGACAGGGTATACCTGAAGCTTTCTTT
NA,NA,TRBJ2-7,TRBV5-1,CASSLVVGGDYEQYF,TGCGCCAGCAGCTTGGTTGTTGGGGGCGACTACGAGCAGTACTTC
NA,NA,TRBJ2-2,TRBV7-6,CASSLVGPSDEGGTGELFF,TGTGCCAGCAGCTTAGTTGGCCCCTCGGACGAGGGTGGAACCGGGGAGCTGTTTTTT
NA,NA,TRBJ1-1,TRBV7-2,CASSLALFSDTEAFF,TGTGCCAGCAGCTTAGCGCTGTTCTCGGACACTGAAGCTTTCTTT
NA,NA,TRBJ1-5,TRBV10-3,CAISESGTGGQPQHF,TGTGCCATCAGTGAGTCAGGCACAGGAGGACAGCCCCAGCATTTT
TRBD1,once,TRBJ2-7,TRBV29-1,CSVGQALSYEQYF,TGCAGCGTGGGACAGGCTTTATCCTACGAGCAGTACTTC
TRBD2,NA,TRBJ2-3,TRBV11-2,CASSSRTSGRTDTQYF,TGTGCCAGCAGCTCCCGGACTAGCGGGAGGACAGATACGCAGTATTTT
TRBD1,few,TRBJ1-2,TRBV5-1,CASSPGTGGSLYGYTF,TGCGCCAGCAGCCCCGGGACAGGGGGATCTCTATACGGCTACACCTTC
NA,NA,TRBJ1-2,TRBV5-4,CASSLGGRLTNYGYTF,TGTGCCAGCAGCTTGGGTGGCCGACTTACTAACTATGGCTACACCTTC
NA,NA,TRBJ1-2,TRBV29-1,CSVGGKNYGYTF,TGCAGCGTTGGGGGGAAGAACTATGGCTACACCTTC
NA,NA,TRBJ1-5,TRBV5-1,CASSLEGNNQPQHF,TGCGCCAGCAGCCTAGAGGGGAACAATCAGCCCCAGCATTTT
TRBD1,NA,TRBJ2-5,TRBV30,CAWQTGDGETQYF,TGTGCCTGGCAAACAGGGGATGGAGAGACCCAGTACTTC
TRBD2,few,TRBJ2-7,TRBV25-1,CASSEWGAGGSYEQYF,TGTGCCAGCAGTGAATGGGGGGCGGGAGGAAGCTACGAGCAGTACTTC
NA,NA,TRBJ1-1,TRBV29-1,CSVEVQGNTEAFF,TGCAGCGTTGAGGTCCAGGGGAACACTGAAGCTTTCTTT
NA,NA,TRBJ1-1,TRBV5-6,CASSPLGAGSPLGVEAFF,TGTGCCAGCAGCCCCCTGGGGGCAGGGTCTCCTTTAGGTGTTGAAGCTTTCTTT
TRBD1,NA,TRBJ1-5,TRBV6-1,CASTLTGGQQPQHF,TGTGCCAGCACTTTAACAGGGGGCCAACAGCCCCAGCATTTT
NA,once,TRBJ1-1,TRBV7-9,CASSLAGGWWNTEAFF,TGTGCCAGCAGCTTAGCGGGGGGCTGGTGGAACACTGAAGCTTTCTTT